The T cell receptor beta chain described here comes from a study of cytomegalovirus exposure and HLA in healthy donors (dated by TCRdb to 2016 to 2017). In the study overall: A later analysis indicated that the 120 validation repertoires were generated on the platform also employed for the roughly 720 repertoires of the first cohort. The study aimed to test whether signatures of past pathogen exposure could be identified by cataloging public T cell receptors. A separate validation cohort of 100 to 150 different subjects was used in addition to the 666-subject first cohort. To predict cytomegalovirus infection status, the study brought together high-throughput TCR immunosequencing, statistical association of individual TCRs with disease status, and machine learning. On the study overall, not on this receptor specifically: In a later analysis, TCRs clustered in the first cohort were found to also tend to co-occur in the approximately 120 validation repertoires, with 90% to 95% of cluster scores above 0. While some public TCRs were present in many individuals, most TCR sequences turned up only very rarely across donors. The authors suggested that the approach could potentially be generalized to other disease states and immunological phenotypes. The study gave a list of under 200 TCR beta chains associated with cytomegalovirus. Three of the identified cytomegalovirus-associated TCR beta chains were confirmed in vitro to be specific for cytomegalovirus antigens. The classifier was reported to diagnose cytomegalovirus status with high specificity and sensitivity in both the original cohort and the validation cohort. A later analysis lacked HLA typing for the validation cohort, so it scored co-occurrence in that cohort across all 110 or so repertoires.

Libraries came from the immunoSEQ multiplex PCR assay. As for the authors' bioinformatics: A statistical classification framework was built to diagnose cytomegalovirus status from the catalog of TCR beta chain sequences. The clones in this table, taken by TCRdb from immuneACCESS, are in-frame only. Not every clone is retained; where verified, under half of the shortfall comes from an unresolved V gene, and the cause of the rest is unknown. That table supplies the V and J calls and clone size; D and trimming were determined from the DNA. This sample is represented by just under 65,000 clones; 85% to 95% of them were singletons. 7% of the sample goes to the ten largest clones. A remark on this clone: The target of this receptor is not known. No clone much larger than this one lies a single base away; base qualities are absent.

As encoded in the germline V gene, CDR1 is SGDLS while CDR2 is YYNGEE. The CDR3 spans 15 residues, from the cysteine through the phenylalanine. Only the CDR3 region is kept as DNA, spanning 45 bases read in frame from base 1. V is clipped by 2 bases and J by 4 bases, and the sequence between their germline boundaries is 15 bases long. The donors belonged to the validation cohort of over a hundred subjects, which was separate from the 666-subject first cohort. Sample: PBMCs. The rearranged segments are TRBV9 and TRBJ2-5; perhaps TRBD2 is the D gene, with 6 bases matching. The sequence was collected from a woman aged 18-35 years in good health and CMV-seropositive. The CDR3 sequence is CASSVDSRGTETQYF. DNA sequence: TGTGCCAGCAGCGTGGATAGCCGGGGGACAGAGACCCAGTACTTC.